The 6 T cell receptor beta chains in this list originate from one sample, sequenced in a study of blood T cell repertoires in COVID-19. TCRdb's copy holds only in-frame clones and misses some; the assay was immunoSEQ multiplex PCR. The data hold approximately 90,000 clones, with about 88% observed a single time. Sample: peripheral blood. The receptor source for this set is a man aged 45-65 years with acute or convalescent COVID-19.

The genes are TRBV7-2 and TRBJ2-2; TRBD1 matches 9 bases. With V trimmed by 6 bases and J by 5 bases, 10 bases remained unmatched. The germline V gene has CDR1 SGHTA and CDR2 FQGNSA. The CDR3 runs to 16 residues. DNA for the CDR3: TGTGCCAGCAGTCAGGGGGGGACAGGGCGAACCGGGGAGCTGTTTTTT. Translation: CASSQGGTGRTGELFF.

The chain carries TRBV7-8 and TRBJ1-5; D is possibly TRBD1 (6 bases). CDR1 is SGHVS and CDR2 is FQNEAQ in the germline V gene. The CDR3 contains 17 residues. Trimming took 2 bases from V and 1 from J, leaving 15 bases between them. The CDR3 bases are TGTGCCAGCAGCTTATTAAAGGACAGCATCAGCAATCAGCCCCAGCATTTT. As protein: CASSLLKDSISNQPQHF.

The rearrangement joins TRBV29-1 to TRBJ1-1; TRBD1 agrees at 7 bases. The length of the CDR3 is 14 residues. V lost 5 bases, J lost 1 base, and 7 bases stayed unmatched. Germline CDR1 and CDR2: SQVTM and ANQGSEA. Here the CDR3 DNA reads TGCAGCGTTCGCAGGGGGAACCAGAACACTGAAGCTTTCTTT. Residues: CSVRRGNQNTEAFF.

The V gene is TRBV28, the J gene TRBJ1-4; D remains unclear. The V gene's germline CDR1 is MDHEN and CDR2 SYDVKM. The V end was cut by 5 bases, the J end by 4 bases, with 11 bases between. This CDR3 region has 14 residues. The CDR3 loop is CASSVLTDNEKLFF. Here the CDR3 DNA reads TGTGCCAGCAGTGTCCTAACAGATAATGAAAAACTGTTTTTT.

V is TRBV4-2 and J is TRBJ2-3, with D tentatively TRBD2 (6 bases). Germline V gene lookup returns CDR1 LGHNA and CDR2 YNFKEQ. V lost 4 bases, J lost 4 bases, and 15 bases lay in between. CDR3 size: 15 residues. The CDR3 region is CASSLAGKNADTQYF. The CDR3 DNA is TGTGCCAGCAGCCTCGCGGGGAAGAACGCAGATACGCAGTATTTT.

V is TRBV6-5 and J is TRBJ2-3, with TRBD2 identical over 9 bases. Germline-derived CDR1 and CDR2 are MNHEY and SVGAGI. The CDR3 sequence is 13 residues long. Losses at the gene ends were 6 bases for V and 4 bases for J; bases not matched to a gene: 2. CDR3 in amino acids: CASSRTSADTQYF. CDR3 DNA sequence: TGTGCCAGCAGCCGGACTAGCGCAGATACGCAGTATTTT.